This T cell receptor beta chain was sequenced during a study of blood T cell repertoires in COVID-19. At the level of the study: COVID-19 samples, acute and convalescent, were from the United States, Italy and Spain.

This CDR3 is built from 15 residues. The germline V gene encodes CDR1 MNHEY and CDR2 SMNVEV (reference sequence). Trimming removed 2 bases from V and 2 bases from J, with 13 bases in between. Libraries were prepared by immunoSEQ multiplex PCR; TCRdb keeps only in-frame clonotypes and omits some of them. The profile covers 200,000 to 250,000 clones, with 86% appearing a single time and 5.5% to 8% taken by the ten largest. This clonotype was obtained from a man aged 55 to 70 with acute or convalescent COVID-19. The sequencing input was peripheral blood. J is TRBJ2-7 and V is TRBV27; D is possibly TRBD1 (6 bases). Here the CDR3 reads CASSLRQGTTYEQYF. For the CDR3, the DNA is TGTGCCAGCAGTTTAAGGCAGGGGACGACCTACGAGCAGTACTTC.